This TCR beta chain was sequenced for a study of blood T cell repertoires in COVID-19. At the level of the study: Italy, Spain and the United States were the sources of the convalescent and acute COVID-19 samples.

Per the authors' pipeline: From reference gene primer amplification, estimates of nucleated cell counts were derived. Method: immunoSEQ multiplex PCR; TCRdb's copy keeps in-frame clones and lacks some. For V, J and clone size, that table is used; D and trimming come from the DNA. The repertoire consists of 75,000 to 95,000 clones, with over 75% occurring once and the leading ten covering 2.9%. This TCR derives from a woman at least 80 years old with acute or convalescent COVID-19. Sequenced input: peripheral blood.

DNA of the CDR3: TGCGCCAGCAGCCAAGAGAGAAGTCGGGGTGAGCAGTTCTTC. Its translation: CASSQERSRGEQFF. The V and J genes are TRBV4-3 and TRBJ2-1; D is perhaps TRBD2 (5 bases). The germline gives CDR1 LGHNA, CDR2 YSLEER. CDR3 length: 14 residues. Trimming took off 0 bases at V and 9 bases at J, with 12 bases between the two ends.